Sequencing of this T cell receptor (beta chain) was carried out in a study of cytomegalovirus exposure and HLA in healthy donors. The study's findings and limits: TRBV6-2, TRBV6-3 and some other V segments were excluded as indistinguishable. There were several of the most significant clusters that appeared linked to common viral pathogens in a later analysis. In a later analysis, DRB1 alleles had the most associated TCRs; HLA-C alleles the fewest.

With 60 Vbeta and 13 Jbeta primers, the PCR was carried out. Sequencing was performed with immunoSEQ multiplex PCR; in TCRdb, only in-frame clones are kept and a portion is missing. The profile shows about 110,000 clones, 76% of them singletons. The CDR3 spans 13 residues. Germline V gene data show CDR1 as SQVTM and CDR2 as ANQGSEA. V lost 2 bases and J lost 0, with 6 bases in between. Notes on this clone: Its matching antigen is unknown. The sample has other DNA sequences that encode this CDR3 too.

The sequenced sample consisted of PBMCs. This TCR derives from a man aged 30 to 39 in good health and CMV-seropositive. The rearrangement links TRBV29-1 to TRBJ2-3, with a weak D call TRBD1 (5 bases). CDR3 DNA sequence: TGCAGCGTTGAAAGGGGTAGCACAGATACGCAGTATTTT. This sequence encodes CSVERGSTDTQYF.